This T cell receptor beta chain is drawn from a study of CD8+CD57+ T cells in acquired aplastic anemia. The overall study: The mean DNA yield obtained from sorted CD4+ and CD8+ cells came to 3 to 3.5 ug. Healthy donors gave around 9.9 million reads on average for CD4+ cells.

General observations from the study: With respect to CD8+ Simpson's diversity, patients and controls did not differ significantly. Comparison of patients with controls identified around 31 shared CD8+ CDR3 sequences.

In its sample, this clonotype was seen a few times. Its antigen is not known. Genomic DNA, the template, was used for profiling of the TCR beta VDJ and CDR3. TCRdb re-analysed the reads in MiXCR, keeping a single row per CDR3 protein. The repertoire has a few hundred thousand distinct CDR3 sequences, roughly 57% of them found once; the top ten carry 29%. Germline CDR1 is SGHTA and CDR2 is FQGNSA. CDR3 length: 15 residues. Trimming removed 0 bases at V and 3 bases at J, with 12 bases between. The rearrangement links TRBV7-2 to TRBJ2-7; D ambiguous. This receptor was obtained from a human donor in good health. The sample was sorted CD4+, CD8+, or CD8+CD57+ T cells (not recorded which) from PBMCs. CDR3 region: CASSLADVTLYEQYF. The DNA for the CDR3 is TGTGCCAGCAGCTTAGCGGATGTCACCCTCTACGAGCAGTACTTC.